The clone carrying this TCR beta chain was detected only a few times. Its antigen is not known. This sample is drawn from a study of Ad26.COV2.S vaccination and SARS-CoV-2 variants. Study-wide context: A COV1001 Ad26.COV2.S trial-arm participant provided the sample.

Trimming stripped 3 bases from V and 4 bases from J, with 9 bases between. CDR1 and CDR2 (germline): GTSNPN, SVGIG (reference sequence). The CDR3 contains 12 residues. Method: immunoSEQ multiplex PCR; TCRdb's copy keeps in-frame clones and lacks some. Of more than 300,000 clones listed, roughly 86% are singletons. Described treatment: some 20 received Ad26.COV2.S at low or high dose, single or two shots; about 5 received placebo; per-sample allocation not given. Sampling was performed 63 days after the first vaccine or placebo injection. Study outcomes and limitations: Participants in the vaccine arm had higher spike-specific TCR breadth; placebo recipients had lower. Whether participants received vaccine or placebo, their non-spike TCR breadth was similar.

The V and J genes are TRBV30 and TRBJ1-2; D is unclear. The receptor's source is a person aged 18 to 65 who received the Ad26.COV2.S COVID-19 vaccine or a placebo. The starting material was peripheral blood, obtained in a trial of Ad26.COV2.S vaccine versus placebo. The CDR3 region has the DNA TGTGCCTGGAGACCGAGTAGCTATGGCTACACCTTC. Encoded protein: CAWRPSSYGYTF.